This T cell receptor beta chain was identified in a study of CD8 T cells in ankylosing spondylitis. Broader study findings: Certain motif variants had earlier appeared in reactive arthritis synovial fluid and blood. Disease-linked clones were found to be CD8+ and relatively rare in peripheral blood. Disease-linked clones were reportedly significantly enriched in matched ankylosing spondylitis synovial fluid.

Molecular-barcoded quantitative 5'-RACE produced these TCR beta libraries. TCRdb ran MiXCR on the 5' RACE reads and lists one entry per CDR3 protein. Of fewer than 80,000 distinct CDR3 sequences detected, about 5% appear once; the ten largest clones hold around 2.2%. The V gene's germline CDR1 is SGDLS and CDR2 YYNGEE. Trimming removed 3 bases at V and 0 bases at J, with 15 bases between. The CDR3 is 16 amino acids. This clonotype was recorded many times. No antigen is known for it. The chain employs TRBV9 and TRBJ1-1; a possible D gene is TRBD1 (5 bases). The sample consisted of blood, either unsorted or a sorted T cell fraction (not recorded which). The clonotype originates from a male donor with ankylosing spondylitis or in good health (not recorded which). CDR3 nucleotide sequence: TGTGCCAGCAGCGCCGACAGCAAGTTTATGAACACTGAAGCTTTCTTT. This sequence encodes CASSADSKFMNTEAFF.